This is a list of T cell receptor beta chains from one sample in a study of blood T cell repertoires in COVID-19. The repertoire was sequenced with immunoSEQ multiplex PCR; TCRdb's copy has only in-frame clones and lacks some. The sample has around 160,000 clones, roughly 90% seen once. Specimen: PBMCs or T cells enriched from blood (not recorded which). Receptors were obtained from a young woman with acute COVID-19. Both conserved end residues are part of each CDR3. Each record gives: D gene, J gene, V gene, clone size, CDR3 DNA, CDR3 protein. D genes are given only for firm matches. Rows give clone size only sometimes, using once, few, many, or a class for an expanded clone.

D gene: TRBD1
J gene: TRBJ2-1
V gene: TRBV30
clone size: -
CDR3 DNA: TGTGCCTGGAGTGGTCCGGGGACAGGTGGGAATGAGCAGTTCTTC
CDR3 protein: CAWSGPGTGGNEQFF

D gene: -
J gene: TRBJ2-7
V gene: TRBV9
clone size: many
CDR3 DNA: TGTGCCAGCAGCAACACAGGAAGCTCCTACGAGCAGTACTTC
CDR3 protein: CASSNTGSSYEQYF

D gene: TRBD1
J gene: TRBJ1-3
V gene: TRBV24-1
clone size: once
CDR3 DNA: TGTGCCACCAGGCGGGGGACAGGGGGTCAGAACTCTGGAAACACCATATATTTT
CDR3 protein: CATRRGTGGQNSGNTIYF

D gene: TRBD1
J gene: TRBJ2-1
V gene: TRBV3-1/TRBV3-2
clone size: -
CDR3 DNA: TGTGCCAGCAGCCAAAACCCCGGGACAGGATACAATGAGCAGTTCTTC
CDR3 protein: CASSQNPGTGYNEQFF

D gene: -
J gene: TRBJ2-6
V gene: TRBV7-3
clone size: -
CDR3 DNA: TGTGCCAGCAGCTTCGAGGGTCGGCTCTCTGGGGCCAACGTCCTGACTTTC
CDR3 protein: CASSFEGRLSGANVLTF

D gene: TRBD2
J gene: TRBJ2-3
V gene: TRBV19
clone size: -
CDR3 DNA: TGTGCCAGTAGTACTCGACTAGCGGGTACCACAGATACGCAGTATTTT
CDR3 protein: CASSTRLAGTTDTQYF

D gene: -
J gene: TRBJ1-2
V gene: TRBV7-6
clone size: -
CDR3 DNA: TGTGCCAGCAGCCCTGACGAGGGTTTGTATGGCTACACCTTC
CDR3 protein: CASSPDEGLYGYTF

D gene: -
J gene: TRBJ1-1
V gene: TRBV28
clone size: -
CDR3 DNA: TGTGCCAGCATTTGGGGCGGGGGTGGCACTGAAGCTTTCTTT
CDR3 protein: CASIWGGGGTEAFF

D gene: -
J gene: TRBJ2-5
V gene: TRBV7-3
clone size: -
CDR3 DNA: TGTGCCAGCAGCTCCCAAGGGGGACAAGAGACCCAGTACTTC
CDR3 protein: CASSSQGGQETQYF

D gene: -
J gene: TRBJ1-2
V gene: TRBV4-2
clone size: -
CDR3 DNA: TGTGCCAGCAGCCAAGAGAAAGTCTCGGGTATAACTATGGGCTACACCTTC
CDR3 protein: CASSQEKVSGITMGYTF

D gene: TRBD2
J gene: TRBJ2-1
V gene: TRBV11-2
clone size: -
CDR3 DNA: TGTGCCAGCAGCTCGGGGACTAGCGGGATACGGTACAATGAGCAGTTCTTC
CDR3 protein: CASSSGTSGIRYNEQFF

D gene: -
J gene: TRBJ2-1
V gene: TRBV24-1
clone size: -
CDR3 DNA: TGTGCCACCAGTCGCCGAGCCGATGCGAATGAGCAGTTCTTC
CDR3 protein: CATSRRADANEQFF

D gene: TRBD2
J gene: TRBJ2-2
V gene: TRBV9
clone size: -
CDR3 DNA: TGTGCCAGCAGCGTAGGGTTAGCGGGAGCCGGGGAGCTGTTTTTT
CDR3 protein: CASSVGLAGAGELFF

D gene: TRBD1
J gene: TRBJ2-7
V gene: TRBV7-2
clone size: -
CDR3 DNA: TGTGCCAGCAGCTTAGTTCGGGGACAGGGATCCGAGCAGTACTTC
CDR3 protein: CASSLVRGQGSEQYF

D gene: TRBD2
J gene: TRBJ2-1
V gene: TRBV28
clone size: once
CDR3 DNA: TGTGCCAGCAGTTATACGACTAGCGGGAGTAAGCAGTTCTTC
CDR3 protein: CASSYTTSGSKQFF

D gene: TRBD2
J gene: TRBJ2-1
V gene: TRBV5-1
clone size: few
CDR3 DNA: TGCGCCAGCAGCTTGAGTAGCGGGAATTACAATGAGCAGTTCTTC
CDR3 protein: CASSLSSGNYNEQFF